Each of the 7 T cell receptor beta chains below was sequenced from the same sample in a study of cytomegalovirus exposure and HLA in healthy donors. A multiplex PCR was run with 60 Vbeta primers and 13 Jbeta primers. Assay used: immunoSEQ multiplex PCR; TCRdb lists only in-frame clones, some missing. The table shows 75,000 to 80,000 clones, with about 66% occurring only once. Material for sequencing was PBMCs. These receptors originate from a man in his sixties in good health and CMV-seropositive.

The CDR3 protein is CASFLGAFGYF. The DNA of the CDR3 is TGTGCCAGCTTTCTAGGGGCCTTTGGGTACTTC. The V gene is TRBV6-1, the J gene TRBJ2-4; tentative D call: TRBD1 (5 bases). CDR3 length equals 11 residues. V lost 8 bases to trimming and J lost 15 bases, with 17 bases between them. From germline, CDR1 is MNHNS and CDR2 SASEGT.

This clone was detected a few times. CDR3 region: CASSPVQGAGELFF. CDR3 nucleotide sequence: TGTGCCAGCAGCCCGGTACAGGGAGCCGGGGAGCTGTTTTTT. V usage is TRBV5-4 and J usage is TRBJ2-2; possible D gene TRBD1, 6 bases. The CDR3 runs to 14 residues. Germline V lookup: CDR1 SGHNT, CDR2 YYREEE (reference sequence). V was clipped by 4 bases and J by 6 bases, with 13 bases between them.

The V call is TRBV5-4, the J call TRBJ1-1; D not certain. This CDR3 region has 14 residues. V shed 0 bases and J shed 1 base, with 7 bases lying between them. Germline V gene sequence: CDR1 SGHNT, CDR2 YYREEE (reference sequence). The CDR3 protein is CASSLVSGNTEAFF. CDR3 in DNA: TGTGCCAGCAGCTTGGTGTCCGGGAACACTGAAGCTTTCTTT.

V and J are TRBV5-5 and TRBJ1-2, with D uncertain. The CDR3 extends over 14 amino acids. Germline CDR1 SGHKS, CDR2 YYEKEE (reference sequence). Trimming shortened V by 4 bases and J by 6 bases, and 16 bases separated the two germline ends. The CDR3 loop is CASSRSEVIDGYTF. In DNA form, the CDR3 reads TGTGCCAGCAGCCGGTCGGAGGTTATAGATGGCTACACCTTC.

This clone was detected only a few times. The rearrangement uses TRBV11-3 and TRBJ2-1, with 9 bases fitting TRBD1. In germline, CDR1 is SGHNT, CDR2 YENEEA. This CDR3 contains 18 residues. Trimming cost V 4 bases and J 1 base; bases outside gene matches: 11. The DNA for the CDR3 is TGTGCCAGCAGCTCGCAGGGACAGGGAAGATCATCCTACAATGAGCAGTTCTTC. It yields the protein CASSSQGQGRSSYNEQFF.

This chain connects TRBV6-5 to TRBJ1-5; D may be TRBD1 (6 bases). With 3 bases removed from V and 0 bases from J, the gap between germline ends came to 9 bases. CDR3 length equals 15 residues. Looked up from germline, CDR1 is MNHEY and CDR2 is SVGAGI. In DNA form, the CDR3 reads TGTGCCAGCAGTTATAACAGGGATAGCAATCAGCCCCAGCATTTT. It yields the protein CASSYNRDSNQPQHF.

This chain links TRBV5-1 with TRBJ2-7, with 10 bases that match TRBD2. V was clipped by 4 bases and J by 4 bases; unmatched bases: 5. There are 14 residues in the CDR3. Germline lookup yields CDR1 SGHRS and CDR2 YFSETQ. CDR3 residues: CASSPSGSRYEQYF. For the CDR3, the DNA is TGCGCCAGCAGCCCTAGCGGGAGTAGGTACGAGCAGTACTTC.